This TCR beta chain was identified in a study of memory CD4+ T cells and cytomegalovirus serostatus (dated 2019 in TCRdb). Notes on the research overall: The cohort comprised some 35 healthy Belgian adults, 9 CMV seropositive and some 25 CMV seronegative. The study sequenced CD4+ memory TCRbeta repertoires of a Belgian cohort with known cytomegalovirus serostatus to replicate a published TCR-based CMV serostatus classifier. Study-level results and caveats: On the Belgian cohort, the classifier based on the original framework reached a median bootstrapped AUC of roughly 0.94, with a 95% CI of 0.76-1.00. The results were interpreted as suggesting that the CMV-associated TCR signature is largely present in the CD4+ memory repertoire. Of fewer than 200 previously reported CMV-associated TCRbeta sequences, about 62 appeared in the CD4+ memory repertoires, each in one to five individuals. For predicting CMV serostatus, the median bootstrapped AUC was approximately 0.95 using the original framework and approximately 0.9 using a US-trained random forest. Only CD4+CD45RO+ memory cells were sequenced, unlike the original study, which covered naive and memory CD4+ and CD8+ populations.

A FACSAria II was used to sort memory CD4+ T cells, defined as single viable CD3+CD4+CD8-CD45RO+ cells. CMV serostatus was determined with a Roche Elecsys assay detecting serum IgG against CMV pp150, pp28, p38 and p52. Once the samples were thawed, total CD4+ T cells were enriched through positive selection using CD4 magnetic microbeads. The samples came from a different study that was designed specifically to examine the CD4+ T cell memory repertoire. Peripheral blood mononuclear cells were isolated and cryopreserved according to standard operating procedures, and serum was kept at -80 degrees C. The staining used CD3-PerCP (BW264/56), CD4-APC (RPA-T4), CD45RO-PE (UCHT1) and CD8-Pacific Orange (3B5) antibodies, and Sytox blue was used to exclude non-viable cells. Between the V and J ends, shortened by 2 bases and 4 bases respectively, the junction contains 12 bases. Taken from the germline V gene, the CDR1 and CDR2 loops are SGHTA and FQGNSA. The CDR3 covers 14 residues, taking in both the cysteine and the phenylalanine. Only the CDR3 portion is preserved as DNA: 42 bases, with reading frame beginning at the first base.

As for this clone: No antigen is known for it. The record has no base qualities; no much larger clone is one base away.

The Quick-DNA Microprep Kit was used to extract genomic DNA from the sorted cells. Amplification of TCRbeta DNA was done with the immunoSEQ hsTCRbeta kit, following the protocol from the manufacturer. An Illumina MiSeq instrument was used to sequence the TCRbeta libraries. From the authors' description of their analysis: After out-of-frame sequences were removed, millions of distinct TCRbeta sequences remained, averaging approximately 68,000 per individual. Each individual was scored by the count of 150 to 200 previously reported CMV-associated TCRbeta sequences and the total productive distinct TCRbeta count. A beta-binomial model was reimplemented in Python, and random forests from scikit-learn, run with default parameters, were trained on data from the US cohort. Classifier performance on the Belgian cohort was reported as the median AUC with percentile confidence intervals calculated over 10,000 bootstrap iterations. TCRdb carries this immuneACCESS record with in-frame sequences only. Its versions omit some clonotypes, under half of them owing to an unresolved V gene in the studies checked, with the rest unexplained. V, J and clone size reflect that table, while D and trimming were determined from the DNA. The sample contains over 40,000 clones, 65% to 85% of them found a single time. The ten largest clones take up roughly 0.59% of the sample.

The clonotype was recovered from an adult in good health and CMV-seronegative. This sequence uses TRBV7-2 and TRBJ2-7; the D gene cannot be named for sure. Sequencing was carried out using memory CD4+ T cells from blood. CDR3 sequence: CASSLSGQAYEQYF. The DNA sequence reads TGTGCCAGCAGCTTAAGTGGCCAGGCGTACGAGCAGTACTTC.